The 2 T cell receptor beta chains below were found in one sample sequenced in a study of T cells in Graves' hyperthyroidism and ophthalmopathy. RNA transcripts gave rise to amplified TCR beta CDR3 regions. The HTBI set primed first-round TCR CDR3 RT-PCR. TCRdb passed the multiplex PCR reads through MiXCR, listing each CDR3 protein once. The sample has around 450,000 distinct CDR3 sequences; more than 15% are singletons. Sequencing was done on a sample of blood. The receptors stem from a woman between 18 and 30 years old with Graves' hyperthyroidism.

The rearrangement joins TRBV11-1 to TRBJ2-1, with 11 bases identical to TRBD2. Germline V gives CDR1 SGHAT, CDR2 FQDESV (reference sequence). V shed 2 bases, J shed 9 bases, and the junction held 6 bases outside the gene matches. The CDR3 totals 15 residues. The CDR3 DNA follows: TGTGCCAGCAGCTTACGACTAGCGGGACCTTTTGAGCAGTTCTTC. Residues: CASSLRLAGPFEQFF.

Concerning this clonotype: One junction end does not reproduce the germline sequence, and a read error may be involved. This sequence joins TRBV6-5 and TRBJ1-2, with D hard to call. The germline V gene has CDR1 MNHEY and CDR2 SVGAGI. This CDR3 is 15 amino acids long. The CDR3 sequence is CAGSYVADLRYGYTF. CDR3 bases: TGTGCCGGCAGTTATGTGGCGGACCTTAGATATGGCTACACCTTC.